A single sample is the source of the 21 T cell receptor beta chains below, sequenced in a study of brain T cells in children with intractable seizures. Assay used: immunoSEQ multiplex PCR; TCRdb lists only in-frame clones, some missing. The sample records about 340,000 clones, about 93% being singletons. The sample's time point: blood from clinic visit 5 months post-surgery; TSC patient then seizure free. Here the sequenced sample was peripheral blood, taken 4 to 5 months after surgery. The receptors were gathered from a boy under two years old with tuberous sclerosis and intractable seizures.

This chain uses TRBV6-5 with TRBJ2-4; D is unclear. Germline lookup yields CDR1 MNHEY and CDR2 SVGAGI. This CDR3 has 10 residues. V lost 2 bases, J lost 11 bases, and 4 bases lay in between. The CDR3 reads CASSYRLQYF. CDR3 nucleotide sequence: TGTGCCAGCAGTTACCGGCTTCAGTACTTC.

The chain carries TRBV19 and TRBJ1-5; a weak D match, TRBD1 (5 bases). The CDR3 runs 14 residues. CDR1 is LNHDA, CDR2 SQIVND, per germline (reference sequence). Trimming took 6 bases from V and 6 from J, leaving 15 bases between them. CDR3 region: CASRIPGGVQPQHF. The CDR3 nucleotides are TGTGCCAGTAGAATTCCGGGGGGGGTTCAGCCCCAGCATTTT.

This clone was observed a single time. The rearrangement joins TRBV18 to TRBJ2-2, with 10 bases fitting TRBD2. CDR1 and CDR2 from the germline V gene are KGHSH and LQKENI. V trimming: 3 bases; J trimming: 1 base; junction bases outside the gene matches: 5. The CDR3 runs 17 residues. The CDR3 DNA sequence: TGTGCCAGCTCACCTGTCACTAGCGGGATGAACACCGGGGAGCTGTTTTTT. Amino acid sequence: CASSPVTSGMNTGELFF.

The chain carries TRBV29-1 and TRBJ2-7, with 9 bases aligning to TRBD1. The germline gives CDR1 SQVTM, CDR2 ANQGSEA. The CDR3 runs 13 residues. The V segment lost 6 bases and the J segment 1 base; nucleotides outside the gene matches: 4. The CDR3 DNA sequence: TGCAGCGTCAAGACAGGGGGGTCCTACGAGCAGTACTTC. This encodes CSVKTGGSYEQYF.

V and J are TRBV3-1 (or the pseudogene TRBV3-2) and TRBJ2-3; tentatively, D is TRBD1 (6 bases). CDR1 and CDR2 (germline): LGHDT, YNNKEL (reference sequence). The CDR3 is 17 amino acids. Trimming left V 0 bases short and J 1 base short, with 14 bases between. The CDR3 is CASSQDGGPTRTDTQYF. The CDR3 DNA follows: TGTGCCAGCAGCCAAGATGGGGGCCCTACTCGCACAGATACGCAGTATTTT.

J is TRBJ1-1 and V is TRBV18; 8 nucleotides match TRBD1. V lost 0 bases and J lost 4; bases outside the gene matches: 4. Germline V gene data show CDR1 as KGHSH and CDR2 as LQKENI. This CDR3 has 15 residues. In DNA form, the CDR3 reads TGTGCCAGCTCACCACCAGGCCAGGGGGCCACTGAAGCTTTCTTT. Protein: CASSPPGQGATEAFF.

V is TRBV3-1 (or the pseudogene TRBV3-2) and J is TRBJ2-7, with 7 bases lining up with TRBD2. Per germline, CDR1 LGHDT and CDR2 YNNKEL (reference sequence). The CDR3 totals 14 residues. J was trimmed by 4 bases and V by 0 bases; bases with no gene match: 3. The CDR3 is CASSQEGGSYEQYF. The CDR3 region has the DNA TGTGCCAGCAGCCAAGAAGGCGGGAGTTACGAGCAGTACTTC.

The chain uses TRBV6-5 and TRBJ2-4; 9 bases match TRBD2. The CDR3 runs 16 residues. Germline CDR1 reads MNHEY; CDR2 reads SVGAGI. V lost 2 bases, J lost 4 bases, and 6 bases stayed unmatched. Here the CDR3 DNA reads TGTGCCAGCAGTTACGGAGGTAGCGGGGGAAAAAACATTCAGTACTTC. Its translation is CASSYGGSGGKNIQYF.

The chain has TRBV30 and TRBJ1-5; a possible D gene is TRBD1 (5 bases). Trimming took 0 bases from V and 7 from J, leaving 16 bases between them. This CDR3 is built from 15 residues. The germline V gene has CDR1 GTSNPN and CDR2 SVGIG (reference sequence). The CDR3, as DNA: TGTGCCTGGAGTGTACTGACAGTTCTGGGACAGCCCCAGCATTTT. It codes for CAWSVLTVLGQPQHF. Filled out from reference TRBV30 and TRBJ1-5, the complete variable domain reads SQTIHQWPATLVQPVGSPLSLECTVEGTSNPNLYWYRQAAGRGLQLLFYSVGIGQISSEVPQNLSASRPQDRQFILSSKKLLLSDSGFYLCAWSVLTVLGQPQHFGDGTRLSIL.

The chain is built from TRBV5-1 and TRBJ1-1; 9 bases line up with TRBD1. V was pared by 4 bases and J by 5 bases, with 3 bases of the junction left unmatched. The CDR3 spans 13 residues. The germline gives CDR1 SGHRS, CDR2 YFSETQ. The CDR3 is CASSRQGETEAFF. As DNA, the CDR3 is TGCGCCAGCAGCCGACAGGGGGAGACTGAAGCTTTCTTT.

The gene calls are TRBV7-3 and TRBJ2-7; TRBD2 matches at 13 bases. J was trimmed by 5 bases and V by 4 bases; bases with no gene match: 14. This CDR3 has 18 residues. Germline-derived CDR1 and CDR2 are SGHTA and FQGTGA. The CDR3 sequence: CASSSRGLAGEGDHEQYF. The CDR3 coding sequence is TGTGCCAGCAGCTCCAGAGGACTAGCGGGAGAGGGGGACCACGAGCAGTACTTC.

The genes are TRBV15 and TRBJ2-2; D remains unclear. This CDR3 comprises 16 residues. CDR1 is LNHNV, CDR2 YYDKDF, per germline (reference sequence). The ends were cut back, 1 base at V and 1 base at J, with 10 bases in the middle. The CDR3: CATSRGGGQNTGELFF. The CDR3 DNA sequence: TGTGCCACCAGCAGAGGGGGTGGGCAGAACACCGGGGAGCTGTTTTTT.

The CDR3 sequence: CASSFAPGNNEQFF. The DNA of the CDR3 is TGTGCCAGCAGCTTTGCCCCCGGGAATAATGAGCAGTTCTTC. V usage is TRBV5-6 and J usage is TRBJ2-1; perhaps TRBD2 as D (5 bases). The length of the CDR3 is 14 residues. Germline assignment: CDR1 SGHDT and CDR2 YYEEEE. The V and J ends lost 2 bases and 7 bases respectively, with 13 bases between them.

CDR3 in amino acids: CATRRVRDGKNIQYF. The CDR3 nucleotides are TGTGCCACCAGAAGAGTCCGGGACGGAAAAAACATTCAGTACTTC. The chain carries TRBV24-1 and TRBJ2-4; D is possibly TRBD1 or TRBD2 (5 bases each). This CDR3 has 15 amino acids. V shed 7 bases and J shed 4 bases, with 16 bases lying between them. Germline CDR1 is KGHDR and CDR2 is SFDVKD.

The rearrangement joins TRBV7-9 to TRBJ2-7; 7 bases map to TRBD1. The CDR3 spans 17 residues. Trimming took 4 bases from V and 3 from J; bases not matched to a gene: 15. The germline V gene has CDR1 SEHNR and CDR2 FQNEAQ (reference sequence). The CDR3 region is CASSSTAGTANFYEQYF. CDR3 in DNA: TGTGCCAGCAGCTCTACTGCCGGGACAGCAAATTTCTACGAGCAGTACTTC.

The rearrangement links TRBV29-1 to TRBJ2-7; D is uncertain. The length of the CDR3 is 13 residues. CDR1 is SQVTM, CDR2 ANQGSEA, per germline. Trimming removed 0 bases from V and 1 base from J, with 7 bases in between. The CDR3 DNA follows: TGCAGCGTTGAAGATCCCACTTCCTACGAGCAGTACTTC. Encoded protein: CSVEDPTSYEQYF.

The rearrangement uses TRBV19 and TRBJ2-5; 9 bases match TRBD1. V trimming: 11 bases; J trimming: 7 bases; junction bases outside the gene matches: 11. CDR1 is LNHDA, CDR2 SQIVND, per germline (reference sequence). This CDR3 comprises 13 residues. The CDR3 reads CAGFPGQGRTQYF. The CDR3 coding sequence is TGTGCCGGATTTCCGGGACAGGGTCGGACCCAGTACTTC.

The chain carries TRBV7-8 and TRBJ2-1, with D tentatively TRBD1 or TRBD2 (5 bases each). The V end was cut by 2 bases, the J end by 4 bases, with 12 bases between. The CDR3 contains 15 residues. CDR1 is SGHVS, CDR2 FQNEAQ, per germline. The CDR3 coding sequence is TGTGCCAGCAGCTTACAGGGACCTGGGTACAATGAGCAGTTCTTC. Translated, it gives CASSLQGPGYNEQFF.

This chain uses TRBV7-2 with TRBJ2-7; D is undetermined. Germline CDR1 and CDR2: SGHTA and FQGNSA. Trimming removed 2 bases at V and 5 bases at J, with 4 bases between. The CDR3 has 11 amino acids. The CDR3 protein is CASSLTNEQYF. Here the CDR3 DNA reads TGTGCCAGCAGCTTAACCAACGAGCAGTACTTC.

The chain combines TRBV12-3 or TRBV12-4 with TRBJ2-4; D is undetermined. The CDR3 contains 13 residues. V was pared by 1 base and J by 6 bases, with 7 bases between. The CDR3 loop is CASSLGALNIQYF. CDR3 nucleotides: TGTGCCAGCAGTTTAGGGGCGTTAAACATTCAGTACTTC.

The chain employs TRBV2 and TRBJ2-5, with 10 bases aligning to TRBD2. The CDR3 is 16 amino acids. Trimming cost V 2 bases and J 5 bases; bases outside gene matches: 8. CDR1 is SNHLY, CDR2 FYNNEI, per germline. CDR3 DNA: TGTGCCAGCAGTGAACCAGTTATTAGCGGGGGGGAGACCCAGTACTTC. This gives the protein CASSEPVISGGETQYF.